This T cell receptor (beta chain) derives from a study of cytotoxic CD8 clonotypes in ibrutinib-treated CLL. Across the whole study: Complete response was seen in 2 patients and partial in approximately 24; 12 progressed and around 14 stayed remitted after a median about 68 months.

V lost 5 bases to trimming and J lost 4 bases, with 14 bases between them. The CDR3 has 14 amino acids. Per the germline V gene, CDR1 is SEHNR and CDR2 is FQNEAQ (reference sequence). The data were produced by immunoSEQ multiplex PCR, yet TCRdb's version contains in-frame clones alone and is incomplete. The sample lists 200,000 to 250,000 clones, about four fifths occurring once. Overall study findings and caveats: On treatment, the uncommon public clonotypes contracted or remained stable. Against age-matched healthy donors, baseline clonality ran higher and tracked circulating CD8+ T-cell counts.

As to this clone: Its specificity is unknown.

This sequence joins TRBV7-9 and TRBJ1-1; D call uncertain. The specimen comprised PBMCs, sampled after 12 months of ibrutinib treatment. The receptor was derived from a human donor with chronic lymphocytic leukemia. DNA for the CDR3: TGTGCCAGCAGCCGCACAGCGTCGAGCACTGAAGCTTTCTTT. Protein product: CASSRTASSTEAFF.